The table lists the clone carrying this T cell receptor (beta chain) with a few counts. Antigen specificity is unknown. Trimming removed 2 bases at V and 2 bases at J, with 16 bases between. CDR1 and CDR2 (germline): GTSNPN, SVGIG (reference sequence). CDR3 length: 15 amino acids. This sample stems from a study of CD8+ T cells in alopecia areata. As for the study in general: Oral tofacitinib (5 to 10 mg twice daily) was administered to treated patients.

The treatment is: oral pan-JAK inhibitor, 5-10 mg twice daily. Individuals with alopecia areata gave both lesional scalp punch biopsies and peripheral blood for collection. Whole-study results and caveats: Since there was just one nonresponder, nobody can yet say how baseline CD8+ expansion ties to response. Expanded CD8+ clones among the top 100, as well as scalp clonality, were significantly decreased by tofacitinib.

As the sequencing template, cDNA was produced by extracting RNA and reverse transcribing it. Assay: immunoSEQ multiplex PCR; the TCRdb copy retains only in-frame clones and omits some. The sample holds more than 200,000 clones, 64% seen once. The TCR originated in a human donor with alopecia areata. The chain recombines TRBV30 with TRBJ2-7; D possibly corresponds to TRBD2 (6 bases). Sample: CD4+ T cells sorted from blood, taken at week 4, from a patient treated with tofacitinib. The CDR3: CAWSPRGREAYEQYF. The CDR3 DNA reads as TGTGCCTGGAGTCCGAGGGGCAGGGAGGCCTACGAGCAGTACTTC.